The T cell receptor beta chain under discussion was sequenced for a study of OX40 agonist ivuxolimab in advanced cancers. Looking at the study overall: It was ivuxolimab, an agonistic anti-OX40 (CD134) antibody, that patients were treated with.

Some clones are missing from TCRdb's copy, which holds only in-frame ones; the method was immunoSEQ multiplex PCR. The sample holds 70,000 to 100,000 clones, 84% seen once. Sequencing was performed on CD4+ or CD8+ T cells sorted from blood, taken in a trial of the OX40 agonist ivuxolimab. The sequence was collected from an adult with an advanced solid tumor such as melanoma, head and neck, liver or kidney cancer.

CDR3 sequence reads: CASSSLAGSTDTQYF. The CDR3 bases are TGTGCCAGTTCAAGCCTAGCGGGGAGCACAGATACGCAGTATTTT. The V and J genes are TRBV19 and TRBJ2-3; 9 nucleotides agree with TRBD2. The CDR3 extends over 15 amino acids. Trimming removed 8 bases from V and 0 bases from J; junction bases left unmatched: 6. Germline CDR1 and CDR2: LNHDA and SQIVND (reference sequence).